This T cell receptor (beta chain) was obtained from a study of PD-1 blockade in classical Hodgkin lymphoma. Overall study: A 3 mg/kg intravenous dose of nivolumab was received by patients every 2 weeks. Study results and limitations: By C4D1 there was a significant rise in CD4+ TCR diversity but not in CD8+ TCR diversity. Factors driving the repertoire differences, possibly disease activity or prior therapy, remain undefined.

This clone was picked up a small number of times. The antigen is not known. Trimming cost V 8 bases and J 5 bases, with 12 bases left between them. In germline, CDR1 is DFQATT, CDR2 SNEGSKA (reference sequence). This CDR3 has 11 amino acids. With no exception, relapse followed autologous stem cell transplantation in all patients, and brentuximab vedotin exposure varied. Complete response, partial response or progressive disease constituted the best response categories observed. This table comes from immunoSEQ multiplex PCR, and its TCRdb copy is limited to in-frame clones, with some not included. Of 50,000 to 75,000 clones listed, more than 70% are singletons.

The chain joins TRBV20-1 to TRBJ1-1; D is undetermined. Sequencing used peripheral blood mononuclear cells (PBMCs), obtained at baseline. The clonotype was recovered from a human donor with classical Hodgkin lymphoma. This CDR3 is CSSSGVTEAFF. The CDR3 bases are TGCAGTTCGTCCGGGGTAACTGAAGCTTTCTTT.